These 18 T cell receptor beta chains share one sample of origin, sequenced in a study of T cells in Graves' hyperthyroidism and ophthalmopathy (dated by TCRdb to the late 2010s). Library creation used multiplex PCR. Sequencing used an Illumina HiSeq 2000. The TCR beta CDR3 regions were amplified from RNA transcripts. For the first round of RT-PCR on the TCR CDR3, the HTBI primer set was used together with the Qiagen OneStep RT-PCR kit. Starting from the raw public reads, TCRdb applied fastp trimming at Q25, assembled clones with MiXCR and retained in-frame beta chains. Merged by CDR3 protein, the rows form single entries marked with the most common genes and DNA. Present in this sample are around 700,000 distinct CDR3 sequences, roughly a sixth of which were seen just once. The ten biggest clones cover approximately 15% of the sample. Sequenced material: blood. These receptors originate from a woman in her 50s with Graves' hyperthyroidism that later progressed to Graves' ophthalmopathy.

This clonotype was seen a few times. The chain carries TRBV3-1 and TRBJ1-3, with TRBD1 identical over 8 bases. V trimming: 5 bases; J trimming: 5 bases; junction bases outside the gene matches: 5. CDR1 is LGHDT, CDR2 YNNKEL, per germline (reference sequence). The CDR3 has 14 amino acids. CDR3 protein: CASSLGQGRNTIYF. The DNA for the CDR3 is TGTGCCAGCAGCTTAGGACAGGGTCGAAACACCATATATTTT.

This clonotype was seen repeatedly, ten times or more. J is TRBJ2-7 and V is TRBV20-1; D assignment may be TRBD1 or TRBD2 (5 bases each). V shed 6 bases and J shed 0 bases, with 9 bases lying between them. CDR3 length: 12 amino acids. The germline gives CDR1 DFQATT, CDR2 SNEGSKA (reference sequence). In DNA, the CDR3 is TGCAGTGCCGGGACGTTCTCCTACGAGCAGTACTTC. Protein: CSAGTFSYEQYF.

This clonotype was seen a handful of times. The V gene is TRBV6-6, the J gene TRBJ2-3, with 10 positions matching TRBD1. The CDR3 loop spans 15 amino acids. CDR1 is MNHNY and CDR2 is SVGAGI in the germline V gene (reference sequence). Trimming at V came to 0 bases and at J to 4 bases, leaving 1 base not matched to a gene. CDR3 in DNA: TGTGCCAGCAGTTACTCCGGACAGGGGGCAGATACGCAGTATTTT. This encodes CASSYSGQGADTQYF.

In this sample, this clonotype turned up many times. The V and J genes are TRBV11-2 and TRBJ1-2; tentatively, D is TRBD1 (5 bases). CDR3 size: 13 residues. Germline lookup yields CDR1 SGHAT and CDR2 FQNNGV. Trimming removed 3 bases from V and 8 bases from J, with 13 bases in between. DNA for the CDR3: TGTGCCAGCAGCTTCTCAGGGCTCTGGGGCTACACCTTC. It translates to CASSFSGLWGYTF.

This clonotype was picked up a small number of times. The genes are TRBV6-5 and TRBJ1-5; perhaps TRBD1 as D (5 bases). The V gene's germline CDR1 is MNHEY and CDR2 SVGAGI. The V gene lost 2 bases and the J gene lost 11 bases, with 13 bases spanning the gap. CDR3 length equals 13 residues. CDR3 nucleotides: TGTGCCAGCAGTTACGCCGGGGAAGGGGCCCAGCATTTT. Amino acid sequence: CASSYAGEGAQHF.

With regard to this clonotype: Possible read error: a much larger clone is one base away. V gene TRBV20-1 combines with J gene TRBJ2-7; TRBD1 aligns across 7 bases. V shed 7 bases and J 0 bases; nucleotides not matched to a gene: 3. CDR1 is DFQATT, CDR2 SNEGSKA, per germline (reference sequence). This CDR3 comprises 12 residues. CDR3 coding DNA: TGCAGTGTGGACAGGAGCTCCTACGAGCAGTACTTC. It codes for CSVDRSSYEQYF.

The rearrangement links TRBV7-9 to TRBJ1-4, with 9 bases identical to TRBD1. The CDR3 extends over 17 amino acids. From germline, CDR1 is SEHNR and CDR2 FQNEAQ (reference sequence). Trimming took 5 bases from V and 4 from J; bases not matched to a gene: 11. The CDR3 protein is CASSQRPGQGRNEKLFF. Here the CDR3 DNA reads TGTGCCAGCAGCCAGAGACCGGGACAGGGCCGTAATGAAAAACTGTTTTTT.

This clonotype was detected ten times or more. This chain joins TRBV2 and TRBJ2-7; 8 bases are shared with TRBD1. V lost 7 bases, J lost 6 bases, and 11 bases stayed unmatched. The CDR3 totals 14 residues. The V gene's germline CDR1 is SNHLY and CDR2 FYNNEI. CDR3 coding DNA: TGTGCCAGCACCGAACTAACAGGGGGTGGCGAGCAGTACTTC. As protein: CASTELTGGGEQYF.

The table lists this clonotype with a few counts. The chain links TRBV7-9 to TRBJ1-4; 7 bases map to TRBD1. Trimming cost V 4 bases and J 4 bases; bases outside gene matches: 9. Per germline, CDR1 SEHNR and CDR2 FQNEAQ (reference sequence). The CDR3 totals 16 residues. For the CDR3, the DNA is TGTGCCAGCAGCTCAGGACAGGTTCAAGATAATGAAAAACTGTTTTTT. Protein: CASSSGQVQDNEKLFF.

This clonotype was detected ten times or more. The chain employs TRBV11-2 and TRBJ2-2, with TRBD1 matching over 10 bases. J was trimmed by 6 bases and V by 5 bases; bases with no gene match: 9. The CDR3 spans 16 residues. The germline V gene encodes CDR1 SGHAT and CDR2 FQNNGV. CDR3 sequence (DNA): TGTGCCAGCAGCCCGTCGGGACAGGGGCCCCCCGGGGAGCTGTTTTTT. Translated, it gives CASSPSGQGPPGELFF. The full variable domain, rest sourced from reference TRBV11-2 and TRBJ2-2, is EAGVAQSPRYKIIEKRQSVAFWCNPISGHATLYWYQQILGQGPKLLIQFQNNGVVDDSQLPKDRFSAERLKGVDSTLKIQPAKLEDSAVYLCASSPSGQGPPGELFFGEGSRLTVL.

The table lists this clonotype with many counts. This chain links TRBV3-1 with TRBJ2-1, with 11 nucleotides matching TRBD1. The CDR3 has 16 amino acids. Germline assignment: CDR1 LGHDT and CDR2 YNNKEL (reference sequence). V lost 2 bases and J lost 3; bases outside the gene matches: 3. DNA of the CDR3: TGTGCCAGCAGCCAACCGGGACAGGGGGACTACAATGAGCAGTTCTTC. Protein: CASSQPGQGDYNEQFF.

This clonotype was observed at least ten times. V is TRBV7-9 and J is TRBJ1-2; 7 nucleotides align to TRBD1. J gave up 7 bases and V 0 bases, and 5 bases lay outside the gene matches. The CDR3 is 14 amino acids. CDR1 SEHNR and CDR2 FQNEAQ come from the germline V gene (reference sequence). The CDR3 DNA follows: TGTGCCAGCAGCTTAGCTGGACAGGAGTTTGGCTACACCTTC. Its protein is CASSLAGQEFGYTF.

In its sample, this clonotype was seen a few times. The chain's CDR3 is CASSLVVPRFEKLFF. The CDR3 DNA reads TGTGCCAGCAGTTTAGTTGTCCCGCGGTTTGAAAAACTGTTTTTT. J is TRBJ1-4 and V is TRBV12-3 or TRBV12-4; D is undetermined. The CDR3 loop spans 15 amino acids. V lost 1 base and J lost 7, with 13 bases in between.

The sample holds a few counts of this clonotype. The chain combines TRBV6-1 with TRBJ1-1; 12 nucleotides agree with TRBD1. The CDR3 loop spans 15 amino acids. Unmatched junction bases numbered 6, after V lost 6 bases and J lost 4 bases. The germline V gene has CDR1 MNHNS and CDR2 SASEGT. The CDR3 loop reads CASRRRDRGPTEAFF. In DNA, the CDR3 is TGTGCCAGCAGGCGACGGGACAGGGGGCCCACTGAAGCTTTCTTT.

The gene calls are TRBV2 and TRBJ1-1; TRBD1 might be the D (5 bases). Trimming removed 7 bases from V and 7 bases from J, with 25 bases in between. Looked up from germline, CDR1 is SNHLY and CDR2 is FYNNEI. The CDR3 runs to 16 residues. Written as DNA, the CDR3 is TGTGCCAGCACCCAATTTGGCCGGGGCTGGGGAATTGAAGCTTTCTTT. This gives the protein CASTQFGRGWGIEAFF.

V is TRBV15 and J is TRBJ2-5; TRBD2 agrees at 7 bases. Germline CDR1 is LNHNV and CDR2 is YYDKDF (reference sequence). The junction had 6 bases not matched to a gene; V was cut back by 1 base and J by 1 base. The CDR3 extends over 16 amino acids. The CDR3 reads CATSRGGRAGQETQYF. CDR3 DNA: TGTGCCACCAGCAGAGGGGGGAGGGCCGGCCAAGAGACCCAGTACTTC.

Notes on this clonotype: This clone may be a read error of a much larger clone one base away. The rearrangement uses TRBV3-1 and TRBJ1-5; D unresolved. The CDR3 spans 13 residues. In germline, CDR1 is LGHDT, CDR2 YNNKEL (reference sequence). V was cut by 0 bases and J by 6 bases, with 6 bases left in between. The DNA of the CDR3 is TGTGCCAGCAGCCAAGATCGTATTCAGCCCCAGCATTTT. This translates into CASSQDRIQPQHF.

The CDR3 region is CASRPRTGENEQYF. The CDR3 DNA reads as TGTGCCAGCAGGCCACGGACAGGGGAAAACGAGCAGTACTTC. The rearrangement links TRBV2 to TRBJ2-7; TRBD1 matches at 9 bases. The germline CDR1 and CDR2 sequences are SNHLY and FYNNEI. There are 14 residues in the CDR3. The junction had 8 bases not matched to a gene; V was cut back by 6 bases and J by 5 bases.